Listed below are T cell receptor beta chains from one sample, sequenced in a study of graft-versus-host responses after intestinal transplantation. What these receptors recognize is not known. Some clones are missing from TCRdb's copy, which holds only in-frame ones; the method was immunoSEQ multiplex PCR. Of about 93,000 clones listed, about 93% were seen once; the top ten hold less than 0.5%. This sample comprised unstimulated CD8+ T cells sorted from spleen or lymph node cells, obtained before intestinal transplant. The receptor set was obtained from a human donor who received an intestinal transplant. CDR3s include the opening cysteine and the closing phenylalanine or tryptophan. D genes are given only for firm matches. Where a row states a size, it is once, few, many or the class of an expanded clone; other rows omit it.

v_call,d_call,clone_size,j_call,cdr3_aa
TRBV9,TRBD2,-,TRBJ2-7,CASSVGLAGVLYF
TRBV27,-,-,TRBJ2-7,CASISRGSYEQYF
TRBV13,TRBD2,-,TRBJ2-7,CASSLDRSGGKYF
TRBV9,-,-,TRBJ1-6,CASNQDSGGSKDSPLHF
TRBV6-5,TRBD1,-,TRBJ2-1,CASNPGTGLTAVFF
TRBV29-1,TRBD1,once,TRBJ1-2,CSVRTGDYGYTF
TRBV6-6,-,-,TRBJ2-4,CASSYFPGAGDIQYF
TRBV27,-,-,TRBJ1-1,CASSLSGGGGAWTEAFF
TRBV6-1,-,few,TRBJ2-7,CASSEGLAQRSYEQYF
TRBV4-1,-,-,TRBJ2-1,CASSPKTGIYLGQFF
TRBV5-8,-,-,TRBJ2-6,CASSLAGGAGANVLTF
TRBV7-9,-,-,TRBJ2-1,CASSLQGWNEQFF
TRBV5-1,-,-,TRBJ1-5,CASSLVEKDQPQHF
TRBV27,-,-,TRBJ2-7,CASSFGQTYEQYF
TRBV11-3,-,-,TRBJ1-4,CASSFRGQEKLFF
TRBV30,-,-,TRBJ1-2,CAWSAGVGPYGYTF
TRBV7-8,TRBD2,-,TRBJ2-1,CASSLEGLVNNEQFF
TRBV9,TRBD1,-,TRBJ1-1,CASSVGSTGENTEVFF
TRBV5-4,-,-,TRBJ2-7,CASSPGGTAPYEQYF
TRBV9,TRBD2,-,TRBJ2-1,CASSPPGVVAGVIYEQFF
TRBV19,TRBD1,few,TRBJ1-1,CASKLADRGSEAFF
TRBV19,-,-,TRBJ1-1,CASSGGFGGLNTEAFF
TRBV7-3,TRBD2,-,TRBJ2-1,CASSLIAGGRNEQFF
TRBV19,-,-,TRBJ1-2,CASSMDSGVGYTF
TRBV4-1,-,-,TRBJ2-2,CASSQGGGMGTGELFF
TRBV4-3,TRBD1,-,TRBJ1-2,CASSQDRGGSANYGYTF
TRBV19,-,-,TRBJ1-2,CASSTGGVYGYTF
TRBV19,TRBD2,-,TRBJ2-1,CASSITSGGAGYNEQFF
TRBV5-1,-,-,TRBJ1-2,CASSATESGYGYTF
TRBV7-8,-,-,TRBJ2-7,CASSSNWVEGGQYF
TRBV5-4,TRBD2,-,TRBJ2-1,CASSSGLADEQFF
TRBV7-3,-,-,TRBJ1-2,CASSLWSGANYGYTF
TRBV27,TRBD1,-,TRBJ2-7,CASSIGAGTVNEQYF
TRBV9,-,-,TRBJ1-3,CASSPWEVSGNTIYF
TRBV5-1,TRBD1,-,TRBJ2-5,CASSAGQGSAETQYF
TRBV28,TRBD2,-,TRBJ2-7,CASSSGREYEQYF
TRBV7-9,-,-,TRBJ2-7,CASSLAGGVNSYEQYF
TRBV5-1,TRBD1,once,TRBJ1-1,CASRPPGTGVMNTEAFF
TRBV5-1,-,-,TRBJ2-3,CASSLLGGSTDTQYF
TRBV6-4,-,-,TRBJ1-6,CASIPLFSPLHF
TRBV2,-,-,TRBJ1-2,CASSEPGNGYGYTF
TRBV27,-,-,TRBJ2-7,CASSLSDRTNYEQYF
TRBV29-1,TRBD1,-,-,CSVLTGQSEQYF
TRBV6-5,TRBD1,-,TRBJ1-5,CASSEGQENQPQHF
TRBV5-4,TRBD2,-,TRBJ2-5,CASSSGLAEVETQYF
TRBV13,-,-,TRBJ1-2,CASSPPLGGPNYGYTF
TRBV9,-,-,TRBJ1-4,CASSVGGRNGEKLFF
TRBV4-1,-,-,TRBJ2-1,CASSQDWRDEQFF
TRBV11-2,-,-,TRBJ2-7,CASSLENSVSYEQYF
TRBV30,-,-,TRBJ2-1,CAWSLGGAYEQFF
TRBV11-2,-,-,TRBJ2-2,CASSRITGPYTGELFF
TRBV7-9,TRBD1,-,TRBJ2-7,CASSLKDRGHEQYF
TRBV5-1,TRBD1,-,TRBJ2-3,CASSAAGQGYGDTQYF